This T cell receptor (beta chain) was identified during a study of blood T cell repertoires in COVID-19 (dated by TCRdb to 2018 to 2021). For context, the study as a whole: Samples covering the acute and convalescent phases of COVID-19 were provided by collaborators in the United States, Italy and Spain. Deeply sampled blood TCRbeta repertoires from subjects exposed to, actively infected with, or recovered from COVID-19 were included in the dataset. The repertoires were released in a freely available public database meant as a resource for research on the immune response to SARS-CoV-2. The samples were drawn from two sources: the first 160 participants of the ongoing ImmuneRACE study, and fewer than 1,500 subjects contributed by 6 global collaborators. Where HLA class I and class II types were available, the types were taken from metadata supplied by the sample provider, not from assay-based typing. The prospective study material was composed of cDNA or gDNA derived from T cells, B-cell-depleted T cells, or PBMCs. The sample metadata nearly always contained a de-identified subject ID, COVID-19 status, age in years and sex. The paper's findings and limits, for the study overall: The quantity of clinical and demographic metadata differed by source and by participant and was supplied without curation.

In Seattle, one collaborating source enrolled patients while the infection was active and tracked those patients longitudinally over the course of disease. Collaborating institutions collected whole blood in K2EDTA tubes following their own protocols. Collaborator samples were shipped for TCRbeta analysis as frozen whole blood, isolated PBMCs, or DNA extracted from either sample type. On this clone: Its antigen specificity is not known. No per-base quality is available; no much larger clone lies one base away.

TCRbeta CDR3 regions were amplified from genomic DNA using the immunoSEQ Assay, a bias-controlled multiplex PCR. Per the source publication's procedure: Within the assay, amplification of reference gene primers was used to estimate how many nucleated cells each sample contained. To quantify the absolute abundance of each unique TCRbeta CDR3 rearrangement, sequence reads were collapsed and filtered. Productive Simpson clonality was computed per sample as the square root of Simpson's diversity index over productive rearrangements. In TCRdb, the immuneACCESS table is reduced to in-frame sequences with V and J assigned. These tables do not hold every clone; where another copy was compared, an unresolved V gene accounts for under half, and the others remain unexplained. That table supplies the V and J calls and clone size; D and trimming were determined from the DNA. Within this sample are 51,000 or so clones, with roughly four fifths of them counted one time only. The leading ten clones occupy around a quarter of the sample.

The cysteine opens and the phenylalanine closes a CDR3 of 15 amino acids. Only the CDR3 part of the read is kept: 45 bases, read in frame from the first base. Looking up the germline V gene (reference sequence) yields CDR1 GTSNPN and CDR2 SVGIG. V is trimmed back by 2 bases and J by 0 bases, and the junction contains 5 bases that no gene match accounts for. This clonotype was obtained from an elderly woman with COVID-19, enrolled during active disease. The specimen sequenced was peripheral blood. The chain is made from TRBV30 and TRBJ2-7, and 9 junction bases match TRBD1. The DNA sequence reads TGTGCCTGGAGTCGCCCGGGACAGGGCTCCTACGAGCAGTACTTC. Its translation reads: CAWSRPGQGSYEQYF.